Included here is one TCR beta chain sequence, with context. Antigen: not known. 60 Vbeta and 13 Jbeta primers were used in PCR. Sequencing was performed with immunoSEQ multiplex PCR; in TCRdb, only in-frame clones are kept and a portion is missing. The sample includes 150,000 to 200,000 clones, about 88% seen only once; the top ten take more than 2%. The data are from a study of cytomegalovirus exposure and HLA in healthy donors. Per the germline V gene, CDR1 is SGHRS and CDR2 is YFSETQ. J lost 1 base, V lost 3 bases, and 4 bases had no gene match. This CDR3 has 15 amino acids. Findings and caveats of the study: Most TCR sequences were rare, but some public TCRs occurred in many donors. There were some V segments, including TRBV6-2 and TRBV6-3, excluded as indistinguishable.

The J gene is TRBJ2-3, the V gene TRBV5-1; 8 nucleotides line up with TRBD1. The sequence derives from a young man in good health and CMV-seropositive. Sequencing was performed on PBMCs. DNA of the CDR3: TGCGCCAGCAGCTACGGGACAGGACGCACAGATACGCAGTATTTT. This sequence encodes CASSYGTGRTDTQYF.